This T cell receptor beta chain was documented in a study of beta chain features in type 1 diabetes. Whole-study findings and limits: It was not settled here whether HLA type affects TCRB rearrangement. Since sequencing was performed on cDNA, cells with high TCR expression could be over-represented.

The V gene's germline CDR1 is SQVTM and CDR2 ANQGSEA. The CDR3 loop spans 12 amino acids. Trimming stripped 5 bases from V and 6 bases from J, with 13 bases between. As regards this clone: Its antigen is currently unknown.

One heparinised blood draw averaging roughly 120 mL was given by each donor. Sorting with CD45RO/CCR7/CD25/CD127/CD95/CD27 yielded naive, central memory, regulatory and stem-like memory CD4+ cells. The investigators reverse transcribed all of the isolated RNA, so they sequenced expressed TCRB transcripts. Assay: immunoSEQ multiplex PCR; the TCRdb copy retains only in-frame clones and omits some. The table includes under 800,000 clones, about 14% detected once. This TCR was sampled from a man younger than 35 in good health. This chain links TRBV29-1 with TRBJ1-2; D not resolved. The specimen sequenced was naive CD4+ T cells from blood. The CDR3 DNA follows: TGCAGCGTTCAAAGGCCCAACGATGGCTACACCTTC. It codes for CSVQRPNDGYTF. Supplemented by reference TRBV29-1 and TRBJ1-2, the full variable domain reads SAVISQKPSRDICQRGTSLTIQCQVDSQVTMMFWYRQQPGQSLTLIATANQGSEATYESGFVIDKFPISRPNLTFSTLTVSNMSPEDSSIYLCSVQRPNDGYTFGSGTRLTVV.